Following are 32 T cell receptor beta chains from one sample sequenced in a study of OX40 agonist ivuxolimab in advanced cancers. Profiled with immunoSEQ multiplex PCR; TCRdb holds only in-frame clones, not every one. The table lists around 40,000 clones, approximately 80% of them singletons. Sequences were derived from CD4+ or CD8+ T cells sorted from blood, sampled in a trial of the OX40 agonist ivuxolimab. The receptors shown here come from an adult with an advanced solid tumor such as melanoma, head and neck, liver or kidney cancer.

This sequence joins TRBV5-1 and TRBJ2-1, with 10 bases matching TRBD1. Per germline, CDR1 SGHRS and CDR2 YFSETQ. The CDR3 is 16 amino acids. V shed 3 bases, J shed 7 bases, and the junction held 10 bases outside the gene matches. CDR3 in DNA: TGCGCCAGCAGCTCAATCTCGGGACAGGGGAAAAATGAGCAGTTCTTC. Translating gives CASSSISGQGKNEQFF.

This chain uses TRBV27 with TRBJ1-2, with D possibly being TRBD1 (5 bases). This CDR3 region has 14 residues. Germline values: CDR1 MNHEY, CDR2 SMNVEV (reference sequence). The ends were cut back, 2 bases at V and 3 bases at J, with 10 bases in the middle. The CDR3 protein is CASSLGGGHYGYTF. The CDR3 coding sequence is TGTGCCAGCAGTTTAGGGGGAGGGCACTATGGCTACACCTTC.

The chain recombines TRBV6-1 with TRBJ2-7; D unclear. Trimming took 5 bases from V and 3 from J, leaving 11 bases between them. The length of the CDR3 is 13 residues. From germline, CDR1 is MNHNS and CDR2 SASEGT. CDR3 in DNA: TGTGCCAGCAGTCTCAGGCCCTACTACGAGCAGTACTTC. Amino acids: CASSLRPYYEQYF.

This chain joins TRBV27 and TRBJ1-2, with 7 bases fitting TRBD1. The CDR3 runs to 14 residues. CDR1 and CDR2 (germline): MNHEY, SMNVEV (reference sequence). V shed 2 bases, J shed 4 bases, and the junction held 4 bases outside the gene matches. CDR3 bases: TGTGCCAGCAGTTTAGGAGGGGGCGGCTATGGCTACACCTTC. It codes for CASSLGGGGYGYTF.

The CDR3 here is CASSPGQRDGYTF. CDR3 DNA: TGTGCCAGCAGCCCGGGACAGCGGGATGGCTACACCTTC. The chain links TRBV9 to TRBJ1-2, with 7 nucleotides matching TRBD1. J lost 6 bases, V lost 4 bases, and 6 bases had no gene match. This CDR3 contains 13 residues. CDR1 is SGDLS and CDR2 is YYNGEE in the germline V gene.

The chain recombines TRBV6-1 with TRBJ2-7; D is possibly TRBD1 (5 bases). V was pared by 3 bases and J by 4 bases, with 10 bases between. In germline, CDR1 is MNHNS, CDR2 SASEGT. The CDR3 extends over 13 amino acids. The chain's CDR3 is CASSEGGAYEQYF. The CDR3 bases are TGTGCCAGCAGTGAGGGTGGGGCATACGAGCAGTACTTC.

The CDR3 sequence is CASSSNLGGDEAFF. The CDR3 nucleotides are TGTGCCAGCAGTTCCAATTTGGGGGGTGATGAAGCTTTCTTT. V gene TRBV2 combines with J gene TRBJ1-1; maybe TRBD1 (5 bases). This CDR3 contains 14 residues. V shed 5 bases and J shed 7 bases, with 17 bases lying between them. From germline, CDR1 is SNHLY and CDR2 FYNNEI.

The chain is built from TRBV10-1 and TRBJ2-7; D ambiguous. The V end was cut by 3 bases, the J end by 0 bases, with 9 bases between. Germline CDR1 WNHNN, CDR2 SYGVQD (reference sequence). The CDR3 contains 14 residues. Written as DNA, the CDR3 is TGCGCCAGCAGTGAACAGATAATCTCCTACGAGCAGTACGTC. As protein: CASSEQIISYEQYV.

The chain is built from TRBV15 and TRBJ2-7; 7 bases are shared with TRBD1. From germline, CDR1 is LNHNV and CDR2 YYDKDF (reference sequence). Germline trimming cut 4 bases from V and 2 bases from J; bases unmatched to any gene: 5. This CDR3 spans 14 amino acids. The CDR3 loop reads CATSTRQGPYEQYF. CDR3 coding DNA: TGTGCCACCAGCACCCGACAGGGACCCTACGAGCAGTACTTC.

The chain has TRBV18 and TRBJ2-3; 8 bases map to TRBD2. CDR3 length equals 15 residues. CDR1 is KGHSH, CDR2 LQKENI, per germline. The ends lost 4 bases at V and 4 bases at J; junction bases unmatched: 7. The chain's CDR3 is CASSQGLASADTQYF. The CDR3 coding sequence is TGTGCCAGCTCACAAGGACTAGCCAGCGCAGATACGCAGTATTTT. Looking up the rest from reference TRBV18 and TRBJ2-3 gives the full variable domain: NAGVMQNPRHLVRRRGQEARLRCSPMKGHSHVYWYRQLPEEGLKFMVYLQKENIIDESGMPKERFSAEFPKEGPSILRIQQVVRGDSAAYFCASSQGLASADTQYFGPGTRLTVL.

The chain recombines TRBV6-1 with TRBJ1-6; D not certain. The CDR3 is 14 residues long. Germline CDR1 is MNHNS and CDR2 is SASEGT. The V end was cut by 8 bases, the J end by 10 bases, with 18 bases between. The CDR3 sequence: CASAPTLERSPLHF. In DNA, the CDR3 is TGTGCCAGCGCCCCGACCCTTGAACGGTCACCCCTCCACTTT.

The chain combines TRBV2 with TRBJ1-5, with D hard to call. This CDR3 spans 14 amino acids. CDR1 is SNHLY, CDR2 FYNNEI, per germline. Trimming left V 0 bases short and J 4 bases short, with 7 bases between. CDR3 loop: CASSEARQNQPQHF. In DNA, the CDR3 is TGTGCCAGCAGTGAAGCGCGCCAAAATCAGCCCCAGCATTTT.

The chain combines TRBV11-2 with TRBJ2-2; weak D call: TRBD2 (5 bases). This CDR3 comprises 13 residues. Germline V lookup: CDR1 SGHAT, CDR2 FQNNGV. The V end lost 7 bases, the J end lost 6 bases, and 12 bases lay between the germline ends. The chain's CDR3 is CASTGSGSGELFF. The CDR3 nucleotides are TGTGCCAGCACAGGATCGGGGTCCGGGGAGCTGTTTTTT.

J is TRBJ1-6 and V is TRBV7-9; D unresolved. CDR1 is SEHNR, CDR2 FQNEAQ, per germline (reference sequence). CDR3 size: 16 residues. Trimming removed 2 bases at V and 14 bases at J, with 22 bases between. The CDR3 is CASSLWLAGRLSALHF. DNA of the CDR3: TGTGCCAGCAGCTTATGGCTGGCAGGCCGGTTGTCGGCCCTCCACTTT.

V gene TRBV7-6 combines with J gene TRBJ1-3, with D uncertain. Germline CDR1 is SGHVS and CDR2 is FNYEAQ. The CDR3 sequence is 14 residues long. V was pared by 5 bases and J by 0 bases, with 8 bases between. The CDR3 coding sequence is TGTGCCAGCAGCCAATTTAGCTCTGGAAACACCATATATTTT. This translates into CASSQFSSGNTIYF.

The chain is built from TRBV5-1 and TRBJ2-2; 7 bases fit TRBD1. The CDR3 contains 15 residues. V dropped 4 bases and J dropped 6; count of bases not matched to a gene: 9. Germline values: CDR1 SGHRS, CDR2 YFSETQ. The CDR3 sequence: CASSPGQVFAGELFF. Here the CDR3 DNA reads TGCGCCAGCAGCCCAGGACAGGTGTTCGCCGGGGAGCTGTTTTTT.

The rearrangement joins TRBV27 to TRBJ1-6, with D unresolved. Germline V gene data show CDR1 as MNHEY and CDR2 as SMNVEV (reference sequence). The V and J ends lost 5 bases and 2 bases respectively, with 16 bases between them. The CDR3 has 17 amino acids. The CDR3 sequence: CASSLVLGSAYNSPLHF. The CDR3 DNA is TGTGCCAGCAGTCTAGTGTTGGGGAGCGCCTATAATTCACCCCTCCACTTT.

The chain has TRBV10-1 and TRBJ2-2, with D unclear. The CDR3 contains 14 residues. Per the germline V gene, CDR1 is WNHNN and CDR2 is SYGVQD (reference sequence). V gave up 3 bases and J gave up 4 bases, with 9 bases separating them. CDR3 amino acids: CASSDLDGTGELFF. CDR3 coding DNA: TGCGCCAGCAGTGACCTAGACGGCACCGGGGAGCTGTTTTTT.

The chain carries TRBV6-6 and TRBJ1-1; D is possibly TRBD1 (5 bases). V was trimmed by 4 bases and J by 6 bases, leaving 12 bases between them. Looked up from germline, CDR1 is MNHNY and CDR2 is SVGAGI (reference sequence). CDR3 length equals 13 residues. The CDR3 loop is CASSLVGTAEAFF. The CDR3 region has the DNA TGTGCCAGCAGTTTGGTGGGGACGGCTGAAGCTTTCTTT.

The V call is TRBV27, the J call TRBJ1-4; tentative D call: TRBD1 (6 bases). The CDR3 runs 14 residues. The V gene's germline CDR1 is MNHEY and CDR2 SMNVEV (reference sequence). V lost 3 bases, J lost 5 bases, and 10 bases lay in between. CDR3 amino acids: CASSFTGRNEKLFF. CDR3 in DNA: TGTGCCAGCAGTTTTACAGGGAGGAATGAAAAACTGTTTTTT.

V gene TRBV18 combines with J gene TRBJ2-7; tentatively, D is TRBD1 or TRBD2 (8 bases each). Germline V lookup: CDR1 KGHSH, CDR2 LQKENI. The CDR3 spans 16 residues. The germline V and J ends were trimmed by 2 bases and 6 bases, with 20 bases remaining between them. CDR3 in amino acids: CASSPVAGTGGGEQYF. The CDR3 DNA follows: TGTGCCAGCTCACCAGTAGCGGGGACAGGAGGGGGCGAGCAGTACTTC.

To note about this clone: The same CDR3 arises from other DNA sequences in this sample as well. The chain combines TRBV15 with TRBJ2-1, with D possibly being TRBD2 (5 bases). V was clipped by 2 bases and J by 8 bases, with 7 bases between them. Germline V CDR1 and CDR2: LNHNV, YYDKDF (reference sequence). This CDR3 is built from 12 residues. The CDR3 region is CATSRSGDEQFF. CDR3 coding DNA: TGTGCCACCAGCAGATCCGGGGATGAGCAGTTCTTC. Combining the CDR3 with reference TRBV15 and TRBJ2-1 gives the whole variable domain DAMVIQNPRYQVTQFGKPVTLSCSQTLNHNVMYWYQQKSSQAPKLLFHYYDKDFNNEADTPDNFQSRRPNTSFCFLDIRSPGLGDTAMYLCATSRSGDEQFFGPGTRLTVL.

This clone was seen a handful of times. V and J are TRBV10-1 and TRBJ1-1; D call uncertain. This CDR3 contains 12 residues. V gave up 0 bases and J gave up 3 bases, with 2 bases separating them. Per germline, CDR1 WNHNN and CDR2 SYGVQD (reference sequence). CDR3 region: CASSESHTEAFF. CDR3 coding DNA: TGCGCCAGCAGTGAGTCGCACACTGAAGCTTTCTTT.

This clone was counted between two and nine times. This sequence joins TRBV6-1 and TRBJ1-6; D gene ambiguous. Germline V gene sequence: CDR1 MNHNS, CDR2 SASEGT. V lost 10 bases, J lost 9 bases, and 16 bases lay in between. The CDR3 contains 13 residues. The CDR3: CATSTLDGSPLHF. The CDR3, as DNA: TGTGCCACCTCGACCTTAGATGGTTCACCCCTCCACTTT.

The chain's CDR3 is CASSLAGGRKNTEAFF. CDR3 DNA sequence: TGCGCCAGCAGCTTGGCCGGTGGTCGGAAGAACACTGAAGCTTTCTTT. This chain connects TRBV5-1 to TRBJ1-1; D gene unclear. Between the trimmed V and J ends, which lost 0 bases and 1 base, there was a span of 13 bases. The CDR3 is made up of 16 amino acids. CDR1 SGHRS and CDR2 YFSETQ come from the germline V gene.

V and J are TRBV6-1 and TRBJ1-2, with D unclear. The V end was cut by 5 bases, the J end by 0 bases, with 4 bases between. Germline CDR1 and CDR2: MNHNS and SASEGT. This CDR3 comprises 12 residues. The chain's CDR3 is CASSRTNYGYTF. The DNA of the CDR3 is TGTGCCAGCAGTAGGACTAACTATGGCTACACCTTC.

The chain has TRBV19 and TRBJ2-2; weak D call: TRBD1 (6 bases). The CDR3 is made up of 13 amino acids. The V gene lost 10 bases and the J gene lost 2 bases, with 11 bases spanning the gap. Germline values: CDR1 LNHDA, CDR2 SQIVND (reference sequence). This chain's CDR3 is CAMQDSNTGELFF. The CDR3 DNA is TGTGCCATGCAGGACAGTAACACCGGGGAGCTGTTTTTT.

Concerning this clone itself: At one of its ends the junction is not consistent with the germline gene, which may arise from a read error. J is TRBJ1-2 and V is TRBV19; D is unclear. Per germline, CDR1 LNHDA and CDR2 SQIVND (reference sequence). CDR3 size: 10 residues. The CDR3 reads CANSGYIYTF. CDR3 DNA: TGTGCCAATAGTGGCTATATCTACACCTTC.

This clone was counted only a few times. The V call is TRBV30, the J call TRBJ2-7; either TRBD1 or TRBD2 may fit D (5 bases each). The V gene lost 1 base and the J gene lost 7 bases, with 17 bases spanning the gap. The CDR3 loop spans 14 amino acids. Germline loops: CDR1 GTSNPN, CDR2 SVGIG (reference sequence). CDR3 region: CAWSGPGRGREQYF. The DNA of the CDR3 is TGTGCCTGGAGTGGGCCGGGACGGGGAAGGGAGCAGTACTTC.

The chain employs TRBV7-3 and TRBJ2-1, with TRBD1 identical over 7 bases. This CDR3 region has 14 residues. V lost 1 base, J lost 6 bases, and 3 bases stayed unmatched. Germline V lookup: CDR1 SGHTA, CDR2 FQGTGA. The CDR3 coding sequence is TGTGCCAGCAGCTTAAGGGCAGGGGGCAATGAGCAGTTCTTC. It is translated as CASSLRAGGNEQFF.

On this clone itself: This CDR3 is also generated by other DNA sequences in the sample. V and J are TRBV7-2 and TRBJ1-2, with D unclear. Trimming shortened V by 0 bases and J by 3 bases, and 5 bases separated the two germline ends. The germline gives CDR1 SGHTA, CDR2 FQGNSA. The CDR3 runs to 13 residues. Here the CDR3 reads CASSLAGYYGYTF. CDR3 nucleotide sequence: TGTGCCAGCAGCTTAGCGGGCTACTATGGCTACACCTTC.

This clone was detected a few times. V and J are TRBV6-6 and TRBJ1-1, with unresolved D. V was shortened by 7 bases and J by 3 bases, with 6 bases between the two germline ends. The germline V gene encodes CDR1 MNHNY and CDR2 SVGAGI (reference sequence). This CDR3 comprises 11 residues. CDR3 loop: CASIFYTEAFF. The CDR3 DNA follows: TGTGCCAGCATTTTCTACACTGAAGCTTTCTTT.